Below, 8 T cell receptor beta chains from the same sample are listed, as sequenced in a study of blood T cell repertoires in COVID-19. TCRdb's table, derived via immunoSEQ multiplex PCR, lists solely in-frame clones and lacks some. Among around 200,000 clones, 85% were seen once, and the ten largest hold 15% to 20%. Sequences were obtained from PBMCs or T cells enriched from blood (not recorded which). These receptors were collected from a middle-aged man who had recovered from COVID-19.

The DNA of the CDR3 is TGTGCCAGCAGTTTCTCAGGGGGAGAGGGCTACACCTTC. Protein: CASSFSGGEGYTF. V usage is TRBV28 and J usage is TRBJ1-2; 7 nucleotides agree with TRBD1. Germline CDR1 and CDR2: MDHEN and SYDVKM. The CDR3 spans 13 residues. The V and J ends lost 3 bases and 8 bases, in that order; junction bases with no gene match: 6.

This chain links TRBV6-4 with TRBJ2-3; TRBD1 matches at 8 bases. The CDR3 spans 14 residues. Losses at the gene ends were 4 bases for V and 3 bases for J; bases not matched to a gene: 3. Germline CDR1 MRHNA, CDR2 SNTAGT. The CDR3, as DNA: TGTGCCAGCAGTGCGGACAGGGAGACAGATACGCAGTATTTT. Translated: CASSADRETDTQYF.

The chain employs TRBV10-3 and TRBJ2-1; D may be TRBD2 (5 bases). Germline-derived CDR1 and CDR2 are ENHRY and SYGVKD. This CDR3 has 12 residues. With 3 bases removed from V and 6 bases from J, the gap between germline ends came to 6 bases. DNA of the CDR3: TGTGCCATCAGTGAACGGGGCAATGAGCAGTTCTTC. Translating gives CAISERGNEQFF.

There are a few counts of this clone. This chain connects TRBV15 to TRBJ1-5; possible D gene TRBD1, 6 bases. Trimming removed 3 bases at V and 4 bases at J, with 19 bases between. Per the germline V gene, CDR1 is LNHNV and CDR2 is YYDKDF (reference sequence). This CDR3 is 17 amino acids long. The CDR3 coding sequence is TGTGCCACCAGCAGGACCCCTTTAGGGGGTGGGAATCAGCCCCAGCATTTT. This gives the protein CATSRTPLGGGNQPQHF.

The chain joins TRBV5-6 to TRBJ2-7; D is perhaps TRBD2 (5 bases). V was trimmed by 4 bases and J by 7 bases, leaving 15 bases between them. Germline values: CDR1 SGHDT, CDR2 YYEEEE. CDR3 length: 13 amino acids. The CDR3 bases are TGTGCCAGCAGCCCCGGGGAGCGGCGGGAGCAGTACTTC. This sequence encodes CASSPGERREQYF.

V gene TRBV28 combines with J gene TRBJ2-7, with 7 bases fitting TRBD2. V gave up 7 bases and J gave up 7 bases; unmatched junction bases: 10. Germline CDR1 MDHEN, CDR2 SYDVKM. The CDR3 has 13 residues. The CDR3 coding sequence is TGTGCCAGCATAACGGGAGGAATGTATGAGCAGTACTTC. Protein: CASITGGMYEQYF.

The chain employs TRBV7-9 and TRBJ1-6; 10 nucleotides align to TRBD1. The germline V gene encodes CDR1 SEHNR and CDR2 FQNEAQ (reference sequence). Unmatched junction bases numbered 4, after V lost 5 bases and J lost 12 bases. The CDR3 sequence is 13 residues long. CDR3 protein: CASSQGQGLPLHF. The CDR3 region has the DNA TGTGCCAGCAGCCAGGGACAGGGGCTACCCCTCCACTTT.

The chain carries TRBV4-1 and TRBJ2-2; 14 bases agree with TRBD2. Per the germline V gene, CDR1 is MGHRA and CDR2 is YSYEKL. Trimming took 0 bases from V and 3 from J; bases not matched to a gene: 6. The CDR3 runs 19 residues. DNA for the CDR3: TGCGCCAGCAGCCAAGATTTGGGACTAGCGGGAGTTTACACCGGGGAGCTGTTTTTT. Translation gives CASSQDLGLAGVYTGELFF.